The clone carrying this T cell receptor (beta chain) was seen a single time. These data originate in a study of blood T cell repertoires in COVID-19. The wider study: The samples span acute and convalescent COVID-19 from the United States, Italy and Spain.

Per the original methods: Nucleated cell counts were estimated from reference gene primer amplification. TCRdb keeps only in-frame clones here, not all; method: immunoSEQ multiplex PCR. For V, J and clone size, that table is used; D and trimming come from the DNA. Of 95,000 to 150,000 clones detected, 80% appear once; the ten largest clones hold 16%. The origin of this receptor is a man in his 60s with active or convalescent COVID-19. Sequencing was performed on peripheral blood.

Written as DNA, the CDR3 is TGTGCCAGCAGTTACTTCCCCGGGCTAGCGGGAGGGTACAATGAGCAGTTCTTC. Its translation: CASSYFPGLAGGYNEQFF. The V gene is TRBV6-2 or TRBV6-3, the J gene TRBJ2-1; 12 bases are shared with TRBD2. The CDR3 consists of 18 residues. The V gene's germline CDR1 is MNHEY and CDR2 SVGEGT. The ends lost 1 base at V and 4 bases at J; junction bases unmatched: 8.